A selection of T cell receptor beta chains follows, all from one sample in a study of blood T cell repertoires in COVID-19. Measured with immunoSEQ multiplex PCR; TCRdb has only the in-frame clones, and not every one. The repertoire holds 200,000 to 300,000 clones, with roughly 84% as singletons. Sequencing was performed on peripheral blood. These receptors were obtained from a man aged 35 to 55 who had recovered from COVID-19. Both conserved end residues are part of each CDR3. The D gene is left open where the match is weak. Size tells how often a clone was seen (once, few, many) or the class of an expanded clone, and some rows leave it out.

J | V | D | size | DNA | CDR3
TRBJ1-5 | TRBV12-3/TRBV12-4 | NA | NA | TGTGCCAGCAGTTTATGGGGAGGTCAGCCCCAGCATTTT | CASSLWGGQPQHF
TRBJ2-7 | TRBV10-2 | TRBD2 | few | TGCGCCAGCACCCGCCACTCGCCGGGACTAGCGTACTCCTACGAGCAGTACTTC | CASTRHSPGLAYSYEQYF
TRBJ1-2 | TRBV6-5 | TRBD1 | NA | TGTGCCAGCAGCTCCCAGGGGGTTGGCTATGGCTACACCTTC | CASSSQGVGYGYTF
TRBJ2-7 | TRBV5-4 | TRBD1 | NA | TGTGCCAGCAGCTTCGGGACAGGGTCAATCTACGAGCAGTACTTC | CASSFGTGSIYEQYF
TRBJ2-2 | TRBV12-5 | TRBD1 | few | TGTGCTAGTGGTGACAGGGGGGACACCGGGGAGCTGTTTTTT | CASGDRGDTGELFF
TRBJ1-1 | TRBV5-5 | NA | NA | TGTGCCAGCAGCTTTTTTCCATCGGACACTGAAGCTTTCTTT | CASSFFPSDTEAFF
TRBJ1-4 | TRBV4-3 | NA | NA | TGCGCCAGCAGCCAAGATAGGAGGGGCGGAAAACTGTTTTTT | CASSQDRRGGKLFF
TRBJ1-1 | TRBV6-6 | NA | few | TGTGCCAGCAGTTACTCGCGGGGGGCCGGTGAAGCTTTCTTT | CASSYSRGAGEAFF
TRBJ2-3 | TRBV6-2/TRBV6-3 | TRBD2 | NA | TGTGCCAGCAGCGCATTTCCTGGGCTAGCGGGAGCCACAGATACGCAGTATTTT | CASSAFPGLAGATDTQYF
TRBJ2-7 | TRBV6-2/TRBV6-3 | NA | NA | TGTGCCAGCAGCCCGGTGGGGGGTTACTACGAGCAGTACTTC | CASSPVGGYYEQYF
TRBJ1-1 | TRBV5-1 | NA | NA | TGCGCCAGTACCGGACAGAGTAACACTGAAGCTTTCTTT | CASTGQSNTEAFF
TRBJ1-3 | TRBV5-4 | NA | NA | TGTGCCAGCAGCTTGGCCCAGGGTGCCGGAAACACCATATATTTT | CASSLAQGAGNTIYF
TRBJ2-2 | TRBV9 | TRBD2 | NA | TGTGCCAGCAGCCCCAATCGGGGGGGATTCACCGGGGAGCTGTTTTTT | CASSPNRGGFTGELFF
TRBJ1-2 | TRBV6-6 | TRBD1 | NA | TGTGCCAGCATCCTACCGGGACAGTTTTACACCTTC | CASILPGQFYTF
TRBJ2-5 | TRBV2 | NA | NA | TGTGCCAGCTCTAGGACAGAAGAGACCCAGTACTTC | CASSRTEETQYF
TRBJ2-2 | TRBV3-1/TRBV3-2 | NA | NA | TGTGCCAGCAGACTAGCCGGGGAGCTGTTTTTT | CASRLAGELFF
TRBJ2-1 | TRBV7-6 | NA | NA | TGTGCCAGCAGCTCATACCTAGGCTCCTACAATGAGCAGTTCTTC | CASSSYLGSYNEQFF
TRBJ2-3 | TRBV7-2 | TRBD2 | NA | TGTGCCAGCAGCACCATTCTAGCGGGAGCTAGCACAGATACGCAGTATTTT | CASSTILAGASTDTQYF
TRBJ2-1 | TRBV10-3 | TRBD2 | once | TGTGCCACTTTTAGCGGGGGGGCCGGATATGAGCAGTTCTTC | CATFSGGAGYEQFF
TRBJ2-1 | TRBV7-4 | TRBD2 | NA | TGTGCCAGCAGCCCCCGGACTAGCGGGAGGGTAACCTACAATGAGCAGTTCTTC | CASSPRTSGRVTYNEQFF
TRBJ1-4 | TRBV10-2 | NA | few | TGCGCCACCGCCGATGGGCTCGGTGAAAAACTGTTTTTT | CATADGLGEKLFF
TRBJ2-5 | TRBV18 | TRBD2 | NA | TGTGCCAGCTCACCAGTTCCTAGCGGGCCCCTGGAGACCCAGTACTTC | CASSPVPSGPLETQYF
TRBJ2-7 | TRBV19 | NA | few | TGTGCCAGTAGGGAACAGGGCTACGAGCAGTACTTC | CASREQGYEQYF
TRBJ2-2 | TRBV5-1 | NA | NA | TGCGCCAGCAGCTTTTCTTTCGGACAGTTTAACACCGGGGAGCTGTTTTTT | CASSFSFGQFNTGELFF
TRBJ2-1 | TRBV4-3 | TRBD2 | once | TGCGCCAGCAGCCAAGATAGGGGACTAGGTGTATTCTTC | CASSQDRGLGVFF
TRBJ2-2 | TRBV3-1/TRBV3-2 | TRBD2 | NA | TGTGCCAGCAGCCCCACTAGCGGGTACCCCGGGGAGCTGTTTTTT | CASSPTSGYPGELFF
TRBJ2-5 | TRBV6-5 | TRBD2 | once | TGTGCCAGCAGTCTATCGGGGGGGGGTCCAGAGACCCAGTACTTC | CASSLSGGGPETQYF
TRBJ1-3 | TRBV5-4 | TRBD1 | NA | TGTGCCAGCAGCTTCGGGACAGGGACTGGAAACACCATATATTTT | CASSFGTGTGNTIYF
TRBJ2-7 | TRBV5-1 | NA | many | TGCGCCAGCAGCTCAAAACAGGGCCCCGTCGGGTACTACGAGCAGTACTTC | CASSSKQGPVGYYEQYF
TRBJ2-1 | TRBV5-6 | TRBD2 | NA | TGTGCCAGCAGCTCCACTAGCGGGAGGACCTACAATGAGCAGTTCTTC | CASSSTSGRTYNEQFF
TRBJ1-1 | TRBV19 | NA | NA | TGTGCCAGTAGTATAATTTCTGGGCCCACTGAAGCTTTCTTT | CASSIISGPTEAFF
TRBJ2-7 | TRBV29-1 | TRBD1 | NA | TGCAGCACCAGGGACAGAACCTACGAGCAGTACTTC | CSTRDRTYEQYF
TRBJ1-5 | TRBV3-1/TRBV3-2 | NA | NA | TGTGCCAGCAGTTACAGTTCTGGCAATCAGCCCCAGCATTTT | CASSYSSGNQPQHF
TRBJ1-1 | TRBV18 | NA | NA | TGTGCCAGCTCAACGACACAGGGTTCCACTGAAGCTTTCTTT | CASSTTQGSTEAFF
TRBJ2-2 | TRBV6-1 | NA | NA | TGTGCCAGCAGTGAAGCGCTTACGGACAGAGTAACCGGGGAGCTGTTTTTT | CASSEALTDRVTGELFF
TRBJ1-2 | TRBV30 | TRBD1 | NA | TGTGCCTGGACCCGGGACAGCAACTATGGCTACACCTTC | CAWTRDSNYGYTF
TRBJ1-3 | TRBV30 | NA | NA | TGTGCCTGGAGTTCGGGTTTAAGCTCTGGAAACACCATATATTTT | CAWSSGLSSGNTIYF
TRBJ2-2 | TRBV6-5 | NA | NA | TGTGCCAGCAGTTACCAGGGGCCCGGGGAGCTGTTTTTT | CASSYQGPGELFF
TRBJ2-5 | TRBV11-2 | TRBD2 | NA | TGTGCCAGTAGAGCGGGGGTAGAGACCCAGTACTTC | CASRAGVETQYF
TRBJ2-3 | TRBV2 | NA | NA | TGTGCCAGCAGTGCAGACACAGATACGCAGTATTTT | CASSADTDTQYF
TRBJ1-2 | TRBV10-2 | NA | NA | TGCGCCAGCAGTGGGGTGGTGGAACAGGATGGCTACACCTTC | CASSGVVEQDGYTF
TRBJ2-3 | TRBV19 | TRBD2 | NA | TGTGCCAGTAAAGGACTAGCGTCGGCAGATACGCAGTATTTT | CASKGLASADTQYF